This T cell receptor (beta chain) appears in the sequencing data of a study of beta chain features in type 1 diabetes. As for the study in general: Cell yields, gender and age were similar in healthy donors and patients.

General study findings and limits: Patients' naive, central memory and Treg TCRB repertoires seemed closer to one another than those of healthy donors.

This clone was counted a few times. The target antigen is unknown. Expressed TCRB transcripts were sequenced because the isolated RNA had all been reverse transcribed beforehand. Profiled with immunoSEQ multiplex PCR; TCRdb holds only in-frame clones, not every one. This sample has 330,000 or so clones, with about 15% found just once. Trimming at V came to 4 bases and at J to 5 bases, leaving 6 bases not matched to a gene. The CDR3 runs to 16 residues. Germline V CDR1 and CDR2: SGDLS, YYNGEE. The V and J genes are TRBV9 and TRBJ2-2; 12 nucleotides align to TRBD1. The TCR originated in a man under 40 in good health. The sequenced sample was central memory CD4+ T cells from blood. In nucleotides, the CDR3 is TGTGCCAGCAGCATTCGGGACAGGGGGCCTACCGGGGAGCTGTTTTTT. Translated: CASSIRDRGPTGELFF.